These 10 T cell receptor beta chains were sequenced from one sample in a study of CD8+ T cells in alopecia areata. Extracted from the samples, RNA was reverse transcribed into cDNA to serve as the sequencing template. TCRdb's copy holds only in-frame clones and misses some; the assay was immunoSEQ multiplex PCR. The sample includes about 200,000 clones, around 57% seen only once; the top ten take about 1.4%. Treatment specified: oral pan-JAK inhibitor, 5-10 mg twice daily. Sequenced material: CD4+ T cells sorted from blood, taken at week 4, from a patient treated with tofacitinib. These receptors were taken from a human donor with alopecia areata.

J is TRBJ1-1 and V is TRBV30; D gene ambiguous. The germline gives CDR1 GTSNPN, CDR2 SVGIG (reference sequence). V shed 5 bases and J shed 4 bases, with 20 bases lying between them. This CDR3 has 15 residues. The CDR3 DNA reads TGTGCCTGGCTGGGGAAGGGATTAATGGGCACTGAAGCTTTCTTT. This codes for CAWLGKGLMGTEAFF.

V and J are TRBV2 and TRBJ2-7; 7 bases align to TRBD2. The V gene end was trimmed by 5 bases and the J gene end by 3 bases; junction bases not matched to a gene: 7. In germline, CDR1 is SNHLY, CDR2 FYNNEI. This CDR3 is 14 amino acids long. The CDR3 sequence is CASSKTSNFYEQYF. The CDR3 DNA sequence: TGTGCCAGCAGTAAGACTAGCAACTTCTACGAGCAGTACTTC.

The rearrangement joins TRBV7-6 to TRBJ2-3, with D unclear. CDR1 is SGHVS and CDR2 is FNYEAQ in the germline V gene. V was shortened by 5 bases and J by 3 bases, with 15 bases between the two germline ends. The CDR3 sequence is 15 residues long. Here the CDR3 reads CASSQTLQPTDTQYF. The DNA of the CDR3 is TGTGCCAGCAGCCAAACCCTACAGCCTACAGATACGCAGTATTTT.

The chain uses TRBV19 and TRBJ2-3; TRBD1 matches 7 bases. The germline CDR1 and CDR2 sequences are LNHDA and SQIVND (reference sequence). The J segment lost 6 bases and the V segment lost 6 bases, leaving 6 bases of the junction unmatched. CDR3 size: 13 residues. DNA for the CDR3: TGTGCCAGTAGCGAGGGGGCTGGGGATACGCAGTATTTT. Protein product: CASSEGAGDTQYF.

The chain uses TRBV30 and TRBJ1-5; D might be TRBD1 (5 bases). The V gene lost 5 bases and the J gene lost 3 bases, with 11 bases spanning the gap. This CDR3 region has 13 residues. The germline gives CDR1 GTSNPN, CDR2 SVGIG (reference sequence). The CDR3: CAWADSDNQPQHF. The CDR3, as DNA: TGTGCCTGGGCTGACAGTGACAATCAGCCCCAGCATTTT.

For the CDR3, the DNA is TGCGCCAGCAGCTTGGGGAGACCAGATACGCAGTATTTT. It encodes CASSLGRPDTQYF. The gene calls are TRBV5-1 and TRBJ2-3; D is unresolved. Germline CDR1 SGHRS, CDR2 YFSETQ. The CDR3 consists of 13 residues. The V end was cut by 0 bases, the J end by 4 bases, with 6 bases between.

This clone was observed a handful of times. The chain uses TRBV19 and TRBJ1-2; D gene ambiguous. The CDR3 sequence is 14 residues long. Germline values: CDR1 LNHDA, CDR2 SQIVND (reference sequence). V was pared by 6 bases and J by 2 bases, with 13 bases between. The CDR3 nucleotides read TGTGCCAGTAGACGCCAGACGGCCAACTATGGCTACACCTTC. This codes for CASRRQTANYGYTF.

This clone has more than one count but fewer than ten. The CDR3 is CSVEDLTYEQYF. The CDR3 DNA follows: TGCAGCGTTGAAGATTTAACCTACGAGCAGTACTTC. The gene calls are TRBV29-1 and TRBJ2-7; D remains ambiguous. The V end lost 0 bases, the J end lost 2 bases, and 5 bases lay between the germline ends. From germline, CDR1 is SQVTM and CDR2 ANQGSEA. The CDR3 contains 12 residues.

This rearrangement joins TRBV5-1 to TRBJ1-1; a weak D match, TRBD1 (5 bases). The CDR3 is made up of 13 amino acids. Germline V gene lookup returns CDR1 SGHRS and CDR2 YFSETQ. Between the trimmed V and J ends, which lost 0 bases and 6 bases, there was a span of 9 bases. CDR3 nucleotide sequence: TGCGCCAGCAGCTTGGGACAGAGGGCTGAAGCTTTCTTT. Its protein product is CASSLGQRAEAFF.

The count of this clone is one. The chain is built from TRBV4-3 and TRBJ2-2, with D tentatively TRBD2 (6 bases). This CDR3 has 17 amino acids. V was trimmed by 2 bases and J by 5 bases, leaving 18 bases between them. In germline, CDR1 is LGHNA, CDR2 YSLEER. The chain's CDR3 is CASSQSPPGDHTGELFF. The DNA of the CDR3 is TGCGCCAGCAGCCAAAGCCCGCCGGGGGATCATACCGGGGAGCTGTTTTTT.